This entry concerns a single T cell receptor beta chain. Germline-derived CDR1 and CDR2 are SGHTS and YDEGEE. Trimming stripped 3 bases from V and 9 bases from J, with 25 bases between. This CDR3 contains 16 residues. Here immunoSEQ multiplex PCR was the method, and the copy in TCRdb shows in-frame clones only, minus some. The sample yields some 500,000 clones, about 96% seen once. The data were obtained in a study of shared clonotypes between healthy human individuals. The V and J genes are TRBV5-8 and TRBJ2-7, with D unclear. This receptor was obtained from a woman aged 30 to 39 in good health. The sample was naive CD4+ T cells sorted from blood. The subset was: CD45RA+ positively selected. This CDR3 is CASSSISADRTSRQYF. CDR3 nucleotides: TGTGCCAGCAGCTCAATTTCAGCCGACCGGACCTCGAGGCAGTACTTC.